The 18 T cell receptor beta chains given below trace back to one sample, sequenced in a study of T cell repertoires in cytomegalovirus infection. TCRdb reprocessed the reads with MiXCR, giving one entry per CDR3 protein. The sample has around 440,000 distinct CDR3 sequences, around 10% seen once. The sample taken for sequencing was PBMCs. Source of these receptors: a human donor in good health (CMV status not recorded). Some clones in this sample may be carry-over from other donors' samples.

In its sample, this clonotype was seen a few times. The rearrangement uses TRBV27 and TRBJ2-3; either TRBD1 or TRBD2 may fit D (5 bases each). CDR3 length equals 17 residues. V was shortened by 3 bases and J by 9 bases, with 25 bases between the two germline ends. Germline V CDR1 and CDR2: MNHEY, SMNVEV (reference sequence). The CDR3: CASSFVPRRDPRSTQYF. In nucleotides, the CDR3 is TGTGCCAGCAGTTTTGTCCCCCGCCGGGACCCCCGCTCGACGCAGTATTTT.

The V call is TRBV29-1, the J call TRBJ1-1; a weak D match, TRBD1 (5 bases). Per germline, CDR1 SQVTM and CDR2 ANQGSEA. V lost 3 bases and J lost 0, with 8 bases in between. This CDR3 comprises 13 residues. CDR3 residues: CSVDLQVNTEAFF. CDR3 coding DNA: TGCAGCGTTGACCTACAGGTGAACACTGAAGCTTTCTTT.

This clonotype appeared many times. V is TRBV20-1 and J is TRBJ1-1, with D possibly being TRBD1 (5 bases). There are 15 residues in the CDR3. Germline V gene data show CDR1 as DFQATT and CDR2 as SNEGSKA (reference sequence). V was trimmed by 1 base and J by 1 base, leaving 13 bases between them. The CDR3 DNA is TGCAGTGCTAGAGTTGCAGGGAAGGGGAACACTGAAGCTTTCTTT. Amino acid sequence: CSARVAGKGNTEAFF.

This clonotype was recorded a few times. For the CDR3, the DNA is TGTGCCAGCAGCGTAGCAGGGGGCGCGGTAGATACGCAGTATTTT. Its translation: CASSVAGGAVDTQYF. The chain is built from TRBV9 and TRBJ2-3, with TRBD1 matching over 8 bases. This CDR3 contains 15 residues. The germline CDR1 and CDR2 sequences are SGDLS and YYNGEE. V lost 0 bases to trimming and J lost 5 bases; unmatched junction nucleotides: 5.

This clonotype showed up many times. The CDR3, as DNA: TGTGCCAGTAGTTCGACATTTCGGGAGACCCAGTACTTC. It translates to CASSSTFRETQYF. V usage is TRBV19 and J usage is TRBJ2-5; D unclear. This CDR3 has 13 amino acids. With 5 bases removed from V and 5 bases from J, the gap between germline ends came to 12 bases. CDR1 LNHDA and CDR2 SQIVND come from the germline V gene (reference sequence).

The sample holds a few counts of this clonotype. DNA for the CDR3: TGTGCCAGCAGTTACTCGCGACCTCAGCGGGGTTCACCCCTCCACTTT. This translates into CASSYSRPQRGSPLHF. J is TRBJ1-6 and V is TRBV6-5; no reliable D call. The CDR3 is 16 residues long. V lost 0 bases to trimming and J lost 9 bases, with 15 bases between them. CDR1 and CDR2 (germline): MNHEY, SVGAGI.

This clonotype was seen more than once but under ten times. The chain links TRBV14 to TRBJ2-7; 10 nucleotides align to TRBD2. Germline CDR1 reads SGHDN; CDR2 reads FVKESK. Losses at the gene ends were 0 bases for V and 4 bases for J; bases not matched to a gene: 3. The CDR3 covers 15 residues. The CDR3 loop is CASSQELAGLYEQYF. The CDR3 DNA follows: TGTGCCAGCAGCCAAGAACTAGCGGGGCTTTACGAGCAGTACTTC.

There are many counts of this clonotype. This chain joins TRBV6-6 and TRBJ1-4, with 7 bases that match TRBD1. Losses at the gene ends were 7 bases for V and 0 bases for J; bases not matched to a gene: 5. The CDR3 contains 15 residues. The germline CDR1 and CDR2 sequences are MNHNY and SVGAGI (reference sequence). CDR3 bases: TGTGCCAGCACCAGGGACAGCACAACTAATGAAAAACTGTTTTTT. This translates into CASTRDSTTNEKLFF.

The sample holds many counts of this clonotype. The CDR3 DNA is TGTGCCAGCAGTTTGGCTAGCGGGAGGCGAAACATTCAGTACTTC. Translation gives CASSLASGRRNIQYF. The gene calls are TRBV12-3 or TRBV12-4 and TRBJ2-4; 11 nucleotides align to TRBD2. The CDR3 totals 15 residues. The V and J ends lost 3 bases and 6 bases, in that order; junction bases with no gene match: 4.

The chain joins TRBV2 to TRBJ1-1; D is unclear. The CDR3 spans 12 residues. V shed 4 bases and J shed 6 bases, with 9 bases lying between them. Germline CDR1 and CDR2: SNHLY and FYNNEI. The CDR3 sequence is CASSATSSEAFF. For the CDR3, the DNA is TGTGCCAGCAGTGCCACGAGTTCTGAAGCTTTCTTT.

At least ten counts were recorded for this clonotype. The chain is built from TRBV28 and TRBJ2-1; a possible D gene is TRBD2 (5 bases). The CDR3 is 16 amino acids. Germline V gene data show CDR1 as MDHEN and CDR2 as SYDVKM. V was pared by 2 bases and J by 7 bases, with 18 bases between. The CDR3 nucleotides are TGTGCCAGCAGTTTACCCCACCTAGCAAGAACGAATGAGCAGTTCTTC. It yields the protein CASSLPHLARTNEQFF.

This sequence joins TRBV5-5 and TRBJ1-1; D perhaps matches TRBD1 (5 bases). The CDR3 spans 14 residues. The germline V gene encodes CDR1 SGHKS and CDR2 YYEKEE (reference sequence). Between the trimmed V and J ends, which lost 0 bases and 8 bases, there was a span of 14 bases. In nucleotides, the CDR3 is TGTGCCAGCAGCTTGGGCAGTCCCCCAGGGGAAGCTTTCTTT. As protein: CASSLGSPPGEAFF.

This clonotype showed up many times. The V and J genes are TRBV10-2 and TRBJ2-1, with D hard to call. V was pared by 6 bases and J by 8 bases, with 14 bases between. Germline loops: CDR1 WSHSY, CDR2 SAAADI. CDR3 length: 13 residues. The CDR3 DNA follows: TGCGCCAGCAGGCGAGGCTCCACGGATGAGCAGTTCTTC. Its protein product is CASRRGSTDEQFF.

This clonotype was counted between two and nine times. Written as DNA, the CDR3 is TGTGCCAGCGCCGAGGACAGGGGTCAGCCCCAGCATTTT. Translation: CASAEDRGQPQHF. V usage is TRBV7-9 and J usage is TRBJ1-5, with 9 bases aligning to TRBD1. The J segment lost 6 bases and the V segment lost 8 bases, leaving 5 bases of the junction unmatched. This CDR3 comprises 13 residues. CDR1 and CDR2 from the germline V gene are SEHNR and FQNEAQ (reference sequence).

This clonotype is medium-sized within its sample. The chain uses TRBV12-3 or TRBV12-4 and TRBJ1-1, with D possibly being TRBD1 (6 bases). The CDR3 totals 16 residues. With 6 bases removed from V and 4 bases from J, the gap between germline ends came to 21 bases. The CDR3 protein is CASSLRVSKQGTEAFF. In DNA form, the CDR3 reads TGTGCCAGCAGCCTCAGGGTTTCCAAACAGGGCACTGAAGCTTTCTTT.

This clonotype showed up many times. This chain links TRBV7-2 with TRBJ2-5, with 8 positions matching TRBD1. The CDR3 extends over 15 amino acids. Trimming took 4 bases from V and 4 from J; bases not matched to a gene: 8. Germline-derived CDR1 and CDR2 are SGHTA and FQGNSA. CDR3: CASSSPGGRPETQYF. Written as DNA, the CDR3 is TGTGCCAGCAGCTCCCCAGGGGGCCGTCCAGAGACCCAGTACTTC.

Ten or more counts support this clonotype. The chain uses TRBV20-1 and TRBJ2-2; 8 nucleotides agree with TRBD2. Germline CDR1 DFQATT, CDR2 SNEGSKA (reference sequence). With V trimmed by 6 bases and J by 4 bases, 13 bases remained unmatched. This CDR3 is 16 amino acids long. This CDR3 is CSAPTSGGAPTGELFF. The CDR3 DNA is TGCAGTGCACCTACTAGCGGAGGGGCCCCCACCGGGGAGCTGTTTTTT.

This clonotype was found a few times. V gene TRBV29-1 combines with J gene TRBJ2-3; perhaps TRBD1 as D (6 bases). Germline V gives CDR1 SQVTM, CDR2 ANQGSEA. The V end lost 6 bases, the J end lost 4 bases, and 23 bases lay between the germline ends. The CDR3 covers 16 residues. The DNA for the CDR3 is TGCAGCGTAGCCCTACAGAGGGGGACGGTAGCAGATACGCAGTATTTT. This gives the protein CSVALQRGTVADTQYF.